The TCR beta chain under discussion was sequenced for a study of shared clonotypes between healthy human individuals. The repertoire was sequenced with immunoSEQ multiplex PCR; TCRdb's copy has only in-frame clones and lacks some. This table holds fewer than 350,000 clones, 80% to 90% found once. This clone has just one count. Input material: memory CD8+ T cells sorted from blood. Subset described: CD45RO+ cells pooled with CCR7-negative TemRA cells. The TCR was taken from a man between 18 and 35 years old in good health.

The CDR3 DNA follows: TGTGCCAGCAGCCAACTACGAGATTTACAAGAGACCCAGTACTTC. It translates to CASSQLRDLQETQYF. This chain joins TRBV16 and TRBJ2-5; D remains ambiguous. Trimming cost V 2 bases and J 2 bases, with 12 bases left between them. CDR3 length: 15 amino acids. The germline V gene encodes CDR1 KGHSY and CDR2 FQNENV.